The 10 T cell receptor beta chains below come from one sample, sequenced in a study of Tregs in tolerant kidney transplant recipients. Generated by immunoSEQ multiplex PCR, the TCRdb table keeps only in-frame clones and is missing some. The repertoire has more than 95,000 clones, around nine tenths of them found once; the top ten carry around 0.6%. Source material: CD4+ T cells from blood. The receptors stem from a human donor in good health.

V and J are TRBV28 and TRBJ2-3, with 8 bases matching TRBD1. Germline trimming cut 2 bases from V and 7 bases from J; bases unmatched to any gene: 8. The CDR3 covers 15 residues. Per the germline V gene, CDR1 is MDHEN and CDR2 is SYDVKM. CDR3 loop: CASSLLGQGLNTQYF. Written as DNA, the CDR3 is TGTGCCAGCAGTTTACTAGGACAGGGCCTAAATACGCAGTATTTT.

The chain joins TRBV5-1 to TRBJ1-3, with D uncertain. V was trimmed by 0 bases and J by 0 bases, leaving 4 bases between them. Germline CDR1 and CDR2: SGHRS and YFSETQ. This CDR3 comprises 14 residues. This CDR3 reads CASSLDSSGNTIYF. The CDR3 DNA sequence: TGCGCCAGCAGCTTGGATAGCTCTGGAAACACCATATATTTT.

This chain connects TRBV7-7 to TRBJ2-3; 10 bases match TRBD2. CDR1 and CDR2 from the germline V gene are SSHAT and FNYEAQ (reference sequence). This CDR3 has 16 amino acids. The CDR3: CATAAYRSGGGDTQYF. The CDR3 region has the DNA TGTGCTACAGCAGCTTATAGAAGCGGGGGGGGTGATACGCAGTATTTT. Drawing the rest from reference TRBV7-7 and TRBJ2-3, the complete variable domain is GAGVSQSPRYKVTKRGQDVTLRCDPISSHATLYWYQQALGQGPEFLTYFNYEAQPDKSGLPSDRFSAERPEGSISTLTIQRTEQRDSAMYRCATAAYRSGGGDTQYFGPGTRLTVL.

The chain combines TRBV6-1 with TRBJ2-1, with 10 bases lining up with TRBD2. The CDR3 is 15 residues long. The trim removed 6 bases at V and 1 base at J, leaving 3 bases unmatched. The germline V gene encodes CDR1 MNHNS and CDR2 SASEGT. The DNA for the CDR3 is TGTGCCAGCAGCCCGGGACTAGCGTCCTACAATGAGCAGTTCTTC. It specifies CASSPGLASYNEQFF.

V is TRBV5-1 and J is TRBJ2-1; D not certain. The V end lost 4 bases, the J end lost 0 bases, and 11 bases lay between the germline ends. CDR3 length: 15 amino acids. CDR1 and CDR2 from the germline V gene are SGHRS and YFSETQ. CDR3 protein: CASSLALSSYNEQFF. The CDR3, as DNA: TGCGCCAGCAGCCTGGCCCTAAGCTCCTACAATGAGCAGTTCTTC.

The CDR3 DNA follows: TGTGCTAGTGGCCTAGGCCCGACAGGACTCACTGAAGCTTTCTTT. As protein: CASGLGPTGLTEAFF. The chain employs TRBV12-5 and TRBJ1-1; TRBD1 might be the D (6 bases). Germline V gene sequence: CDR1 LGHNT, CDR2 FRNRAP. Trimming removed 6 bases at V and 4 bases at J, with 18 bases between. This CDR3 is 15 amino acids long.

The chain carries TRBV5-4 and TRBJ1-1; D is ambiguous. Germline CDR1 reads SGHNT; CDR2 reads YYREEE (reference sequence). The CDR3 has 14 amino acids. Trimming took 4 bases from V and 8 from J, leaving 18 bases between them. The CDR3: CASSLDINGPEAFF. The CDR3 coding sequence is TGTGCCAGCAGCCTTGACATTAATGGGCCGGAAGCTTTCTTT.

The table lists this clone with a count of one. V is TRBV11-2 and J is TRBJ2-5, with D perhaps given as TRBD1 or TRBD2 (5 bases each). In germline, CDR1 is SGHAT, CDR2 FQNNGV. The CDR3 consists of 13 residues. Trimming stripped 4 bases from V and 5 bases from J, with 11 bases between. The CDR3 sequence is CASSSQGEETQYF. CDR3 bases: TGTGCCAGCAGCTCCCAGGGAGAGGAGACCCAGTACTTC.

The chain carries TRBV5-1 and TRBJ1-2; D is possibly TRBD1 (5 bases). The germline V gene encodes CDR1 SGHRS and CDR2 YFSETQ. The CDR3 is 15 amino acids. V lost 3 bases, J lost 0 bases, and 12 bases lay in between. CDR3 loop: CASSWETVPNYGYTF. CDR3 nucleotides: TGCGCCAGCAGCTGGGAGACAGTCCCTAACTATGGCTACACCTTC.

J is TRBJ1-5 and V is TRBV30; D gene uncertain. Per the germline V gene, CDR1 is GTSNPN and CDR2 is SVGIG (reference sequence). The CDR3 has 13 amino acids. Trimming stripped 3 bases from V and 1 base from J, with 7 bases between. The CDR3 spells CAWSPGSNQPQHF. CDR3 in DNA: TGTGCCTGGAGCCCTGGCAGCAATCAGCCCCAGCATTTT.